This T cell receptor (beta chain) came from a study of OX40 agonist ivuxolimab in advanced cancers. Regarding the research as a whole: Ivuxolimab, which targeted the costimulatory receptor OX40 (CD134), was an agonistic, fully human IgG2 monoclonal antibody. Intravenous ivuxolimab was administered to patients every 2 weeks at six dose levels: 0.01, 0.1, 0.3, 1.5, 3 and 10 mg/kg. Among the 52 dose-escalation patients, around 20 had hepatocellular carcinoma, 15 melanoma, 9 renal cell carcinoma and 9 head and neck cancer. In the dose-escalation cohort, approximately 82% of patients were male, and the mean age was around 65 years with a range of about 20 to 80. Patients were allowed to have had prior anti-PD-1, anti-PD-L1 or anti-CTLA-4 therapy, and around 41% of the dose-escalation patients had previously received checkpoint inhibitors. Partial responses occurred in three dose-escalation patients: two with cutaneous melanoma and one with hepatocellular carcinoma. The point of sequencing TCRbeta in the periphery was to test whether ivuxolimab changed TCR sequence diversity and drove clonal T-cell expansion. The monotherapy dose-escalation portion (N of about 50 patients) of the phase I ivuxolimab trial is reported in the paper.

Genomic DNA was extracted from sorted cells for sequencing of the TCRbeta CDR3 region. The immunoSEQ Assay was used to sequence the TCRbeta CDR3 regions. What TCRdb holds here is the immuneACCESS table cut down to in-frame rearrangements. Part of the clones is not present; checked against another copy, under half of the missing clones reflect an unresolved V gene, and the others are unexplained. Within this sample are tens of thousands of clones, with about 86% of them counted one time only. Around 1% of the sample belongs to the ten largest clones. Summary of the overall study and its limitations: At doses of 0.1 to 3.0 mg/kg, clonal expansion of both CD4+ and CD8+ blood T cells was observed from baseline to week 6. Which antigens the clonally expanded peripheral T cells were specific for was not determined. In the 0.1-3.0 mg/kg groups, partial responders had among the lowest normalized peripheral clonal expansion, particularly in CD8+ T cells. Low levels of normalized T-cell clonal expansion were also seen in some patients who did not respond. On average, CD8+ T cells showed more expanded clones than CD4+ T cells after ivuxolimab.

The trial excluded patients who had a history of autoimmune disease or were on systemic immunosuppression. In every dose cohort, peripheral blood was drawn for TCR sequencing at baseline, cycle 4 day 1, and cycle 7 day 1. Samples were obtained from an open-label, multicenter, first-in-human phase I dose-escalation trial of ivuxolimab. Adults with locally advanced or metastatic head and neck squamous cell, hepatocellular, melanoma or renal cell carcinoma were enrolled in the trial. Before TCR sequencing, CD4+ T cells and CD8+ T cells from peripheral blood were sorted into separate populations. Comment on this clone: Its antigen specificity is not known. The junction and the germline gene differ at one end; a read error may be behind it. Other DNA sequences in this specimen translate into the identical CDR3.

The CDR3, from cysteine to phenylalanine, totals 15 residues. CDR3 DNA is the only sequence kept; it has 45 bases, read in frame from the first base. The germline V gene sets CDR1 to SNHLY and CDR2 to FYNNEI. The rearranged segments are TRBV2 and TRBJ2-3; 5 matching bases give a weak D call of TRBD2. The source material was CD4+ or CD8+ T cells sorted from blood, sampled in a trial of the OX40 agonist ivuxolimab. The source of this sequence is an adult with an advanced solid tumor such as melanoma, head and neck, liver or kidney cancer. The CDR3 here reads CASSAPVTTTDTQYF. The nucleotide sequence reads as follows: TGTGCCAGCAGTGCCCCGGTAACGACTACAGATACACAGTATTTT. Reference TRBV2 and TRBJ2-3 genes cover what lies past the CDR3, so the full variable domain is EPEVTQTPSHQVTQMGQEVILRCVPISNHLYFYWYRQILGQKVEFLVSFYNNEISEKSEIFDDQFSVERPDGSNFTLKIRSTKLEDSAMYFCASSAPVTTTDTQYFGPGTRLTVL.